This T cell receptor beta chain was profiled in a study of blood T cell repertoires in COVID-19. CDR1 and CDR2 from the germline V gene are LGHDT and YNNKEL (reference sequence). The CDR3 runs to 13 residues. V lost 8 bases to trimming and J lost 3 bases, with 13 bases between them. Repertoires were generated with immunoSEQ multiplex PCR, while TCRdb's copy carries only in-frame clones and drops some. The sample carries about 320,000 clones, approximately 84% recorded once. V is TRBV3-1 (or the pseudogene TRBV3-2) and J is TRBJ1-1, with D unresolved. Material: PBMCs or T cells enriched from blood (not recorded which). The clonotype originates from a woman between 18 and 30 years old who had recovered from COVID-19. The CDR3 loop is CASHDREDTEAFF. DNA of the CDR3: TGTGCCAGCCACGATCGAGAGGACACTGAAGCTTTCTTT.